Below are 15 T cell receptor beta chains sequenced from a single sample in a study of blood T cell repertoires in COVID-19 (dated by TCRdb to the early 2020s). Library preparation employed the immunoSEQ multiplex PCR assay. The immuneACCESS repertoire file appears here via TCRdb, limited to in-frame rearrangements. These files lack a portion of the clones; in checked studies, under half of the deficit traces to unresolved V genes, and the cause of the others is not known. The sample table shows 60,000 to 75,000 clones, and more than 65% are seen once. The ten biggest clones cover roughly 9.8% of the sample. Sequenced sample: peripheral blood. The receptors shown here come from a woman aged 45-60 years with acute or convalescent COVID-19.

J is TRBJ1-2 and V is TRBV2; 7 nucleotides line up with TRBD1. Germline V gene data show CDR1 as SNHLY and CDR2 as FYNNEI. V dropped 4 bases and J dropped 2; count of bases not matched to a gene: 4. The CDR3 spans 14 residues. The CDR3 spells CASSGQGVNYGYTF. The CDR3, as DNA: TGTGCCAGCAGTGGACAGGGCGTAAACTATGGCTACACCTTC.

The chain uses TRBV19 and TRBJ2-7; 9 nucleotides agree with TRBD1. Germline loops: CDR1 LNHDA, CDR2 SQIVND (reference sequence). CDR3 length: 13 amino acids. Germline trimming cut 4 bases from V and 6 bases from J; bases unmatched to any gene: 4. In DNA form, the CDR3 reads TGTGCCAGTAGTACGCGGGGACAGGGCGAGCAGTACTTC. Residues: CASSTRGQGEQYF.

The genes are TRBV6-5 and TRBJ2-7; TRBD2 matches 8 bases. In germline, CDR1 is MNHEY, CDR2 SVGAGI. This CDR3 comprises 14 residues. V gave up 6 bases and J gave up 6 bases; unmatched junction bases: 10. The CDR3 here is CASRLGRASSEQYF. As DNA, the CDR3 is TGTGCCAGCAGACTCGGGAGGGCTTCGTCCGAGCAGTACTTC.

This clone came up a few times. Other DNA sequences from this sample encode an identical CDR3 as well. The V and J genes are TRBV7-9 and TRBJ1-1; D gene unclear. The germline CDR1 and CDR2 sequences are SEHNR and FQNEAQ (reference sequence). V was trimmed by 2 bases and J by 0 bases, leaving 4 bases between them. CDR3 length equals 13 residues. CDR3 sequence (DNA): TGTGCCAGCAGCTTACAGGTGAACACTGAAGCTTTCTTT. This encodes CASSLQVNTEAFF. Variable domain in full (rest from reference TRBV7-9 and TRBJ1-1): DTGVSQNPRHKITKRGQNVTFRCDPISEHNRLYWYRQTLGQGPEFLTYFQNEAQLEKSRLLSDRFSAERPKGSFSTLEIQRTEQGDSAMYLCASSLQVNTEAFFGQGTRLTVV.

The J gene is TRBJ1-4, the V gene TRBV29-1, with TRBD1 matching over 7 bases. The length of the CDR3 is 14 residues. The germline V gene has CDR1 SQVTM and CDR2 ANQGSEA. Unmatched junction bases numbered 11, after V lost 8 bases and J lost 5 bases. CDR3 amino acids: CSLGQDGGNEKLFF. CDR3 nucleotide sequence: TGCAGCCTAGGACAGGATGGAGGCAATGAAAAACTGTTTTTT.

This chain connects TRBV29-1 to TRBJ2-1; D is ambiguous. CDR3 size: 12 residues. CDR1 and CDR2 from the germline V gene are SQVTM and ANQGSEA. Trimming removed 5 bases from V and 5 bases from J, with 10 bases in between. CDR3 in DNA: TGCAGCGTTCACAGAATGAACAATGAGCAGTTCTTC. This translates into CSVHRMNNEQFF.

The V gene is TRBV5-6, the J gene TRBJ1-4, with D maybe TRBD1 (5 bases). The V gene lost 0 bases and the J gene lost 8 bases, with 14 bases spanning the gap. Germline CDR1 reads SGHDT; CDR2 reads YYEEEE. The CDR3 contains 15 residues. CDR3: CASSLGLGTEEKLFF. In DNA form, the CDR3 reads TGTGCCAGCAGCTTGGGCCTCGGGACTGAAGAAAAACTGTTTTTT.

The J gene is TRBJ1-4, the V gene TRBV19, with 7 bases lining up with TRBD1. Losses at the gene ends were 7 bases for V and 7 bases for J; bases not matched to a gene: 12. Looked up from germline, CDR1 is LNHDA and CDR2 is SQIVND (reference sequence). CDR3 length: 15 residues. The CDR3 nucleotides read TGTGCCAGTACTCCGGCGGGGACAGTCTCTGAAAAACTGTTTTTT. Translation: CASTPAGTVSEKLFF. Based on the CDR3 plus reference TRBV19 and TRBJ1-4, the full variable domain is DGGITQSPKYLFRKEGQNVTLSCEQNLNHDAMYWYRQDPGQGLRLIYYSQIVNDFQKGDIAEGYSVSREKKESFPLTVTSAQKNPTAFYLCASTPAGTVSEKLFFGSGTQLSVL.

The chain combines TRBV18 with TRBJ2-2; TRBD1 agrees at 7 bases. The CDR3 is made up of 16 amino acids. J gave up 3 bases and V 0 bases, and 4 bases lay outside the gene matches. Per germline, CDR1 KGHSH and CDR2 LQKENI. The CDR3, as DNA: TGTGCCAGCTCACCACCCGAGGGGGCTTACACCGGGGAGCTGTTTTTT. It translates to CASSPPEGAYTGELFF.

The chain employs TRBV7-8 and TRBJ2-7; 7 bases are shared with TRBD2. V lost 3 bases, J lost 9 bases, and 5 bases stayed unmatched. The CDR3 is 12 residues long. Per the germline V gene, CDR1 is SGHVS and CDR2 is FQNEAQ. CDR3 loop: CASSFLWGGQYF. The CDR3 DNA reads TGTGCCAGCAGCTTTCTCTGGGGGGGGCAGTACTTC.

This chain connects TRBV7-3 to TRBJ1-1; 7 bases line up with TRBD1. There are 13 residues in the CDR3. Germline CDR1 SGHTA, CDR2 FQGTGA. V was clipped by 5 bases and J by 4 bases; unmatched bases: 4. CDR3 nucleotide sequence: TGTGCCAGCAGCACGACAGGGCCCACTGAAGCTTTCTTT. Encoded protein: CASSTTGPTEAFF.

The rearrangement links TRBV27 to TRBJ2-5; D might be TRBD2 (5 bases). This CDR3 is built from 16 residues. V dropped 5 bases and J dropped 2 bases, with 18 bases sitting between them. In germline, CDR1 is MNHEY, CDR2 SMNVEV (reference sequence). CDR3 bases: TGTGCCAGCAGTCAATACGGACTCACCATACAAGAGACCCAGTACTTC. Translation: CASSQYGLTIQETQYF.

This clone came up many times. The rearrangement uses TRBV10-1 and TRBJ2-7, with TRBD2 matching over 8 bases. CDR1 and CDR2 from the germline V gene are WNHNN and SYGVQD (reference sequence). There are 17 residues in the CDR3. V lost 2 bases, J lost 3 bases, and 12 bases stayed unmatched. The CDR3 loop reads CASSEPIPGGSYYEQYF. The CDR3 DNA is TGCGCCAGCAGTGAGCCCATCCCGGGGGGGTCGTACTACGAGCAGTACTTC.

The chain joins TRBV28 to TRBJ2-1, with D possibly matching TRBD2 (6 bases). Trimming took 7 bases from V and 9 from J, leaving 13 bases between them. Germline CDR1 MDHEN, CDR2 SYDVKM. The CDR3 is 12 residues long. The CDR3 region is CASTTGTPEQFF. The CDR3 nucleotides read TGTGCCAGCACCACCGGGACTCCTGAGCAGTTCTTC.

There are a few counts of this clone. The chain joins TRBV30 to TRBJ1-4, with 8 positions matching TRBD1. CDR3 length equals 12 residues. Looked up from germline, CDR1 is GTSNPN and CDR2 is SVGIG (reference sequence). After removal of 2 bases from V and 7 bases from J, the junction contained 0 bases not matched to a gene. The chain's CDR3 is CAWSTGGEKLFF. DNA of the CDR3: TGTGCCTGGAGTACAGGGGGTGAAAAACTGTTTTTT.